This T cell receptor beta chain was sequenced for a study of CD8 T cells in Susac syndrome. For the study at large: Each patient with Susac syndrome, at the time of blood draw, was therapy-naive, on corticosteroids, or on intravenous immunoglobulin alone.

After extraction with the RNeasy kit, about 0.45 to 1 ug of the RNA was reverse transcribed using random hexamers. immunoSEQ multiplex PCR amplified TCR beta CDR3 across 54 Vbeta, 13 Jbeta. A single record per CDR3 protein comes from TCRdb applying MiXCR to the immunoSEQ multiplex PCR reads. This table holds about 100,000 distinct CDR3 sequences, 95% found once. Negative isolation yielded the CD8+ and CD4+ T cells, while FACS enriched the TEMRA cells. Remarks on this clonotype: The antigen remains undetermined.

The CDR3 extends over 13 amino acids. Trimming pared 4 bases from V and 3 bases from J, leaving 13 bases between. CDR1 and CDR2 from the germline V gene are SQVTM and ANQGSEA. Study conclusions and caveats: Total CD8+ and CD8+ TEMRA repertoires contained around 15 and five Susac-specific public clones, respectively.

The clonotype originates from a human donor with Susac syndrome. The chain is built from TRBV29-1 and TRBJ2-7; weak D call: TRBD2 (7 bases). Sequencing used CD8+ T cells from PBMCs. The CDR3 spells CSVAGGGYYEQYF. The CDR3 DNA reads TGCAGCGTTGCTGGGGGGGGCTACTACGAGCAGTACTTC.